Shown below are 3 T cell receptor beta chains from a single sample sequenced in a study of blood T cell repertoires in COVID-19. The method was immunoSEQ multiplex PCR; TCRdb's version includes in-frame clones alone and lacks a portion of them. The sample lists approximately 200,000 clones; approximately 84% were seen once. Sequenced input: peripheral blood. Source of these receptors: a man aged 50 or older with acute or convalescent COVID-19.

The V gene is TRBV3-1 (or the pseudogene TRBV3-2), the J gene TRBJ1-1; D is unresolved. The germline CDR1 and CDR2 sequences are LGHDT and YNNKEL (reference sequence). Trimming removed 7 bases from V and 1 base from J, with 19 bases in between. This CDR3 contains 16 residues. This CDR3 reads CASTASDREWNTEAFF. The CDR3 nucleotides read TGTGCCAGCACCGCAAGCGATAGGGAGTGGAACACTGAAGCTTTCTTT.

This chain joins TRBV2 and TRBJ1-1; D unresolved. V was trimmed by 4 bases and J by 4 bases, leaving 10 bases between them. CDR1 and CDR2 (germline): SNHLY, FYNNEI. This CDR3 has 13 amino acids. This CDR3 is CASSAILGTEAFF. The CDR3 DNA sequence: TGTGCCAGCAGTGCTATCCTTGGCACTGAAGCTTTCTTT.

V gene TRBV5-6 combines with J gene TRBJ1-2; D perhaps matches TRBD1 (5 bases). CDR3 length: 15 amino acids. CDR1 is SGHDT and CDR2 is YYEEEE in the germline V gene. Deletions cut 5 bases from V and 7 bases from J, with 21 bases between. CDR3 DNA: TGTGCCAGCAGTTTGTTCCCACAGGCGTCAGGTGGCTACACCTTC. As protein: CASSLFPQASGGYTF.